The T cell receptor beta chain under discussion was sequenced for a study of blood T cell repertoires in COVID-19. The assay was immunoSEQ multiplex PCR, and TCRdb's table has in-frame clones only and misses some. The sample has 250,000 to 350,000 clones, 90% seen once. Trimming took 8 bases from V and 11 from J, leaving 4 bases between them. The CDR3 totals 8 residues. CDR1 and CDR2 (germline): MGHDK, SYGVNS. Donors in Cohort 3 who had recovered were those with two negative PCRs, healthcare professional clearance, or resolution of their symptoms. The sequenced sample was PBMCs or T cells enriched from blood (not recorded which). This rearrangement joins TRBV25-1 to TRBJ1-5; D is uncertain. The TCR was taken from a woman aged 30 to 39 who had recovered from COVID-19. CDR3 sequence (DNA): TGTGCCAGCCGTTCCCAGCATTTT. It encodes CASRSQHF.